The sequence of this T cell receptor beta chain was determined in a study of T-cell reconstitution after alpha-beta-depleted transplantation in children listed by TCRdb under 2016. Notes on the research overall: T-cell immune reconstitution after TCRalphabeta/CD19-depleted allogeneic hematopoietic cell transplantation in children was quantitatively tracked in the study by means of TCR repertoire profiling. The investigation overall reported the following: The frequencies of hyperexpanded clones fell over the following months, and after one year, T-cell counts and TCRbeta diversity were mostly attributed to newly produced T cells. In some patients, high TCRbeta diversity at day 60 was attributed to recipient T cells and intrathymic progenitors that had survived conditioning. About two months after transplant, the apparently early recovery of alphabetaT-cell counts reportedly depended on just several hundred clones that had expanded rapidly and came from non-depleted graft cells.

The treatment or condition label of this sample denotes: allogeneic hematopoietic cell transplantation with graft depleted of TCRalphabeta T cells and CD19 B cells. The children who served as transplant recipients had been given grafts of TCRalphabeta/CD19-depleted allogeneic hematopoietic cells. The CDR3 holds 14 amino acids from the cysteine to the phenylalanine. Left in the record is the CDR3 DNA by itself, 42 bases read in frame from the first base. The V end loses 2 bases and the J end loses 0 bases, and a stretch of 8 bases separates them. In the germline V gene, CDR1 corresponds to LGHNT and CDR2 to FRNRAP. This clonotype is medium-sized (0.01 to 0.1%) in its sample. Its antigen is not yet known. Nothing much larger sits one base from this clone, and base qualities are not available. The library was prepared using PCR. TCRdb records Illumina HiSeq 2500 as the sequencer. TCR libraries were prepared with molecular barcoding, using unique molecular identifiers to normalize TCRbeta repertoire quantification. The raw public data were reprocessed by TCRdb itself: fastp quality trimming at Q25, MiXCR clonotype calling, in-frame beta chains only. Each record represents a unique CDR3 protein, reported with the most common genes and DNA among its rows. The sample records thousands of distinct CDR3 sequences, about 14% of which are singletons. Together, the top ten hold around 6% of the sample.

Sequenced material: PBMCs, taken before TCRalphabeta/CD19-depleted stem cell transplant. This TCR derives from a boy aged 5-17 years with acute lymphoblastic leukemia, due to receive a stem cell transplant. The chain employs TRBV12-5 and TRBJ2-7; the D region possibly corresponds to TRBD1 (6 bases align). CDR3 loop: CASGLTGISYEQYF. The nucleotide sequence is TGTGCTAGTGGTTTGACAGGGATCTCCTACGAGCAGTACTTC.